The table lists the clone carrying this TCR beta chain with a few counts. The antigen remains undetermined. These data come from a study of beta chain features in type 1 diabetes. Study-level results: Compared to healthy donors, patients appeared to have naive, central memory and Treg TCRB repertoires that were more alike.

The germline V gene encodes CDR1 SGHNT and CDR2 YENEEA. J was trimmed by 0 bases and V by 8 bases; bases with no gene match: 6. The CDR3 covers 15 residues. The sequenced template was cDNA made from the entire isolated RNA. Sequencing was performed with immunoSEQ multiplex PCR; in TCRdb, only in-frame clones are kept and a portion is missing. The profile shows 250,000 to 350,000 clones, 9.5% to 12% of them singletons. The TCR sequence derives from a woman aged 25 to 45 in good health. V is TRBV11-3 and J is TRBJ2-5, with 10 bases aligning to TRBD2. Sequenced input: naive CD4+ T cells from blood. The CDR3 loop reads CASGLAETYQETQYF. CDR3 bases: TGTGCCAGCGGACTAGCGGAGACGTACCAAGAGACCCAGTACTTC.